This T cell receptor beta chain derives from a study of spatial heterogeneity in lung cancer. Study-wide results and limits: Counts that tracked tumor mutation counts were those of expanded intratumoral alpha and beta TCRs.

The CDR3 is 14 amino acids. The germline CDR1 and CDR2 sequences are LNHNV and YYDKDF (reference sequence). Trimming cost V 4 bases and J 6 bases; bases outside gene matches: 4. One entry per CDR3 protein results from TCRdb running MiXCR on the 5' RACE reads. The table has about 100,000 distinct CDR3 sequences, 3.5% to 5% seen once; the top ten hold around 20%. Regarding this clonotype: Its antigen is currently unknown.

Regarding time point: sample taken at primary tumor resection. The clonotype originates from a male donor with early-stage non-small cell lung cancer. The rearrangement joins TRBV15 to TRBJ2-3; 10 nucleotides agree with TRBD1. Sample: lung tumor tissue, taken at surgery. This CDR3 is CATSTRQGADTQYF. The CDR3 DNA is TGTGCCACCAGCACCAGACAGGGGGCGGATACGCAGTATTTT.